A single sample gave rise to the 30 T cell receptor beta chains below, sequenced in a study of cytomegalovirus exposure and HLA in healthy donors. The method was immunoSEQ multiplex PCR; TCRdb's version includes in-frame clones alone and lacks a portion of them. The sample contains approximately 71,000 clones, 91% of which appear only once. Source material: PBMCs. The receptors come from a man aged 18 to 30 in good health and CMV-seronegative.

The CDR3 region has the DNA TGTGCCAGCAGCTTAAAGAACAGCTACGAGCAGTACTTC. It yields the protein CASSLKNSYEQYF. This sequence joins TRBV7-3 and TRBJ2-7; D not certain. Trimming removed 1 base at V and 3 bases at J, with 7 bases between. Per the germline V gene, CDR1 is SGHTA and CDR2 is FQGTGA. This CDR3 comprises 13 residues.

This clone is a singleton in its sample. This rearrangement joins TRBV6-5 to TRBJ2-1; the match to TRBD2 covers 11 bases. CDR3 size: 15 residues. V lost 7 bases to trimming and J lost 7 bases; unmatched junction nucleotides: 9. CDR1 and CDR2 from the germline V gene are MNHEY and SVGAGI. The CDR3 DNA follows: TGTGCCAGCACTTTACTAGCGGGAGTTTCTAATGAGCAGTTCTTC. This codes for CASTLLAGVSNEQFF.

This sequence joins TRBV28 and TRBJ1-2; D is ambiguous. CDR1 is MDHEN, CDR2 SYDVKM, per germline. Trimming cost V 7 bases and J 2 bases, with 8 bases left between them. The CDR3 runs 12 residues. The CDR3 loop reads CASNEQNYGYTF. The CDR3 DNA reads TGTGCCAGCAATGAACAGAACTATGGCTACACCTTC.

The chain uses TRBV30 and TRBJ2-5; D gene uncertain. Germline V lookup: CDR1 GTSNPN, CDR2 SVGIG (reference sequence). V was trimmed by 2 bases and J by 9 bases, leaving 19 bases between them. The CDR3 spans 14 residues. In nucleotides, the CDR3 is TGTGCCTGGAGTTCGTCAGGCTTTGGGTTTTCCCAGTACTTC. It translates to CAWSSSGFGFSQYF.

The gene calls are TRBV6-4 and TRBJ1-5; D is ambiguous. The CDR3 has 18 residues. Trimming shortened V by 0 bases and J by 0 bases, and 15 bases separated the two germline ends. CDR1 MRHNA and CDR2 SNTAGT come from the germline V gene. This CDR3 reads CASSDSAEPYYSNQPQHF. The DNA for the CDR3 is TGTGCCAGCAGTGACTCGGCCGAGCCTTACTATAGCAATCAGCCCCAGCATTTT.

The chain combines TRBV7-2 with TRBJ2-3; D not resolved. The CDR3 spans 15 residues. The V end lost 4 bases, the J end lost 7 bases, and 18 bases lay between the germline ends. CDR1 is SGHTA, CDR2 FQGNSA, per germline. In DNA, the CDR3 is TGTGCCAGCAGCTGGTACTGGGCTACTGCAAATACGCAGTATTTT. This sequence encodes CASSWYWATANTQYF.

The rearrangement joins TRBV27 to TRBJ2-5, with a tentative D call TRBD1 (6 bases). The CDR3 length is 14 residues. The germline V and J ends were trimmed by 8 bases and 4 bases, with 17 bases remaining between them. CDR1 MNHEY and CDR2 SMNVEV come from the germline V gene (reference sequence). This CDR3 is CASAIGQRRETQYF. In nucleotides, the CDR3 is TGTGCCAGCGCGATTGGACAGAGGAGAGAGACCCAGTACTTC.

This chain joins TRBV27 and TRBJ1-1, with 7 bases lining up with TRBD1. The junction had 5 bases not matched to a gene; V was cut back by 10 bases and J by 0 bases. CDR1 MNHEY and CDR2 SMNVEV come from the germline V gene (reference sequence). The CDR3 covers 13 residues. The CDR3 is CATRTGMNTEAFF. In DNA form, the CDR3 reads TGTGCCACCCGGACAGGTATGAACACTGAAGCTTTCTTT.

V usage is TRBV7-3 and J usage is TRBJ2-2, with TRBD2 matching 12 bases. Germline CDR1 is SGHTA and CDR2 is FQGTGA. There are 16 residues in the CDR3. V shed 5 bases, J shed 8 bases, and the junction held 9 bases outside the gene matches. DNA for the CDR3: TGTGCCAGCAGCCCGCTAGCGGGAGGGCCCGGGGGGGAGCTGTTTTTT. This translates into CASSPLAGGPGGELFF.

CDR3 sequence: CASSPDGGSGNTIYF. In DNA, the CDR3 is TGTGCCAGCTCACCCGACGGAGGGTCCGGAAACACCATATATTTT. The chain joins TRBV18 to TRBJ1-3; D is undetermined. CDR1 is KGHSH, CDR2 LQKENI, per germline. The V and J ends lost 3 bases and 4 bases respectively, with 13 bases between them. CDR3 size: 15 residues.

This rearrangement joins TRBV28 to TRBJ2-7; D remains unclear. V dropped 6 bases and J dropped 2 bases, with 11 bases sitting between them. Germline loops: CDR1 MDHEN, CDR2 SYDVKM. CDR3 size: 13 residues. The CDR3 protein is CASRRSSAYEQYF. CDR3 in DNA: TGTGCCAGCAGGCGAAGTTCCGCCTACGAGCAGTACTTC.

The chain combines TRBV29-1 with TRBJ2-7; D perhaps matches TRBD2 (5 bases). The CDR3 is 11 amino acids. V was pared by 2 bases and J by 5 bases, with 7 bases between. The germline V gene encodes CDR1 SQVTM and CDR2 ANQGSEA. The CDR3 bases are TGCAGCGTTGAAAATAGCGACGAGCAGTACTTC. Amino acids: CSVENSDEQYF.

V and J are TRBV6-4 and TRBJ2-1; D remains ambiguous. The germline V gene encodes CDR1 MRHNA and CDR2 SNTAGT. The ends were cut back, 4 bases at V and 6 bases at J, with 7 bases in the middle. This CDR3 region has 12 residues. The CDR3 nucleotides read TGTGCCAGCAGTGGGCAATCCAATGAGCAGTTCTTC. It is translated as CASSGQSNEQFF.

The J gene is TRBJ2-5, the V gene TRBV7-2, with TRBD1 matching 7 bases. The CDR3 is 14 residues long. CDR1 is SGHTA, CDR2 FQGNSA, per germline. The ends lost 1 base at V and 4 bases at J; junction bases unmatched: 3. This CDR3 is CASSLDPGGETQYF. Written as DNA, the CDR3 is TGTGCCAGCAGCTTAGATCCAGGGGGAGAGACCCAGTACTTC.

This clone was recorded only once. Here the CDR3 DNA reads TGCGCCAGCAGCTTGGAACCGGCCGGGACAGTAACGTACGAGCAGTACTTC. It specifies CASSLEPAGTVTYEQYF. This sequence joins TRBV5-1 and TRBJ2-7; 7 bases fit TRBD1. The CDR3 sequence is 17 residues long. V lost 0 bases to trimming and J lost 4 bases; unmatched junction nucleotides: 13. Germline V gene sequence: CDR1 SGHRS, CDR2 YFSETQ.

J is TRBJ2-7 and V is TRBV5-6; TRBD1 agrees at 8 bases. There are 16 residues in the CDR3. With V trimmed by 3 bases and J by 3 bases, 11 bases remained unmatched. Germline V CDR1 and CDR2: SGHDT, YYEEEE. This CDR3 reads CASSSIRTGLHYEQYF. The CDR3 nucleotides read TGTGCCAGCAGCTCCATCAGGACAGGGCTGCACTACGAGCAGTACTTC.

V is TRBV15 and J is TRBJ2-7, with D possibly TRBD1 on 6 matching bases. Trimming removed 1 base at V and 1 base at J, with 11 bases between. The germline V gene has CDR1 LNHNV and CDR2 YYDKDF (reference sequence). There are 15 residues in the CDR3. The CDR3 DNA is TGTGCCACCAGCAGAGGGGCAGGGGCATCCTACGAGCAGTACTTC. Protein sequence: CATSRGAGASYEQYF.

The J gene is TRBJ2-3, the V gene TRBV28, with D possibly TRBD2 on 5 matching bases. V was cut by 3 bases and J by 0 bases, with 16 bases left in between. CDR3 length: 17 amino acids. The germline gives CDR1 MDHEN, CDR2 SYDVKM. The CDR3 nucleotides are TGTGCCAGCAGTTTCGACTACGAACCCTCTAGCACAGATACGCAGTATTTT. It yields the protein CASSFDYEPSSTDTQYF.

CDR3 residues: CASSGTGTGNTIYF. CDR3 bases: TGTGCCAGCAGTGGGACAGGGACAGGAAACACCATATATTTT. The V gene is TRBV6-1, the J gene TRBJ1-3; TRBD1 aligns across 8 bases. The CDR3 has 14 amino acids. CDR1 is MNHNS and CDR2 is SASEGT in the germline V gene. With 4 bases clipped from V and 4 bases from J, the junction kept 3 bases outside the gene matches.

The chain couples TRBV6-1 to TRBJ2-1; D ambiguous. The germline V gene has CDR1 MNHNS and CDR2 SASEGT. V lost 2 bases, J lost 0 bases, and 8 bases lay in between. The CDR3 covers 15 residues. The CDR3 DNA reads as TGTGCCAGCAGTGAACCAGCGAGCTCCTACAATGAGCAGTTCTTC. It codes for CASSEPASSYNEQFF.

V usage is TRBV20-1 and J usage is TRBJ1-2, with D unresolved. The length of the CDR3 is 10 residues. The V gene lost 6 bases and the J gene lost 5 bases, with 7 bases spanning the gap. Germline V lookup: CDR1 DFQATT, CDR2 SNEGSKA (reference sequence). The CDR3: CSASSYGYTF. The CDR3 coding sequence is TGCAGTGCCTCGTCGTATGGCTACACCTTC.

V gene TRBV6-6 combines with J gene TRBJ1-1; 7 bases fit TRBD1. Germline CDR1 MNHNY, CDR2 SVGAGI (reference sequence). The CDR3 has 16 residues. Trimming removed 8 bases from V and 5 bases from J; junction bases left unmatched: 17. CDR3: CASSLLPDRVGTEAFF. The DNA for the CDR3 is TGTGCCAGCTCCCTCCTCCCCGACAGGGTAGGAACTGAAGCTTTCTTT.

V usage is TRBV13 and J usage is TRBJ1-4; no reliable D call. CDR1 and CDR2 (germline): PRHDT, FYEKMQ (reference sequence). V lost 0 bases, J lost 8 bases, and 13 bases lay in between. This CDR3 comprises 15 residues. DNA for the CDR3: TGTGCCAGCAGCTTAGGAGTCCGAGGCGGGGAAAAACTGTTTTTT. Translated: CASSLGVRGGEKLFF.

This rearrangement joins TRBV7-2 to TRBJ2-3, with D hard to call. The germline gives CDR1 SGHTA, CDR2 FQGNSA. The germline V and J ends were trimmed by 2 bases and 0 bases, with 6 bases remaining between them. CDR3 length equals 14 residues. The CDR3 loop is CASSLQSSTDTQYF. Written as DNA, the CDR3 is TGTGCCAGCAGCTTACAGTCTAGCACAGATACGCAGTATTTT.

The chain carries TRBV7-2 and TRBJ1-4; D gene uncertain. CDR1 SGHTA and CDR2 FQGNSA come from the germline V gene. The length of the CDR3 is 14 residues. The V and J ends lost 5 bases and 7 bases respectively, with 14 bases between them. This CDR3 reads CASSQSTRVEKLFF. The CDR3 DNA follows: TGTGCCAGCAGCCAGTCCACGAGGGTTGAAAAACTGTTTTTT.

The rearrangement links TRBV7-3 to TRBJ2-6, with D possibly being TRBD2 (6 bases). V gave up 6 bases and J gave up 1 base, with 13 bases separating them. From germline, CDR1 is SGHTA and CDR2 FQGTGA. The CDR3 is 16 residues long. The CDR3 bases are TGTGCCAGCAGTCGAGTGGCGGGGTCTGGGGCCAACGTCCTGACTTTC. Translated: CASSRVAGSGANVLTF.

The chain is built from TRBV11-1 and TRBJ1-1, with a tentative D call TRBD1 (5 bases). V dropped 5 bases and J dropped 1 base, with 17 bases sitting between them. CDR3 length equals 16 residues. Germline CDR1 SGHAT, CDR2 FQDESV (reference sequence). CDR3 nucleotide sequence: TGTGCCAGCAGCGCTTGGACAAGAGCTACGAACACTGAAGCTTTCTTT. Its protein product is CASSAWTRATNTEAFF.

The chain is built from TRBV29-1 and TRBJ1-2, with 9 bases fitting TRBD1. The J segment lost 5 bases and the V segment lost 7 bases, leaving 8 bases of the junction unmatched. The CDR3 is 13 residues long. CDR1 is SQVTM, CDR2 ANQGSEA, per germline. CDR3 DNA sequence: TGCAGCGCCGCCGGGACAGGGACGTATGGCTACACCTTC. Its translation: CSAAGTGTYGYTF.

The V call is TRBV11-3, the J call TRBJ1-1, with 7 bases identical to TRBD1. With V trimmed by 5 bases and J by 0 bases, 3 bases remained unmatched. The germline V gene has CDR1 SGHNT and CDR2 YENEEA. The CDR3 runs 14 residues. CDR3 sequence reads: CASSPRGMNTEAFF. CDR3 nucleotides: TGTGCCAGCAGCCCCAGGGGGATGAACACTGAAGCTTTCTTT.

CDR3 loop: CASSQEGVGEQYF. The CDR3 nucleotides read TGCGCCAGCAGCCAAGAGGGAGTAGGAGAGCAGTACTTC. The chain recombines TRBV4-1 with TRBJ2-7; D is possibly TRBD2 (5 bases). The germline V and J ends were trimmed by 0 bases and 7 bases, with 10 bases remaining between them. CDR3 length equals 13 residues. From germline, CDR1 is MGHRA and CDR2 YSYEKL.